This T cell receptor (beta chain) was sequenced in a study of CD8 T cells in ankylosing spondylitis. Study findings and constraints: Characteristic, it appeared, of ankylosing spondylitis blood was a TCR beta motif of eight or nine highly homologous variants.

Concerning this clonotype: Antigen unknown.

Germline CDR1 reads SGDLS; CDR2 reads YYNGEE. The CDR3 consists of 16 residues. Trimming at V came to 0 bases and at J to 3 bases, leaving 6 bases not matched to a gene. Scientists made TCR beta libraries using quantitative 5'-RACE with molecular barcodes. TCRdb redid the calling of the 5' RACE reads with MiXCR, one entry per CDR3 protein. The sample has around 450,000 distinct CDR3 sequences, roughly 25% seen once. The chain is built from TRBV9 and TRBJ1-1; 9 bases agree with TRBD1. The material sequenced was blood, either unsorted or a sorted T cell fraction (not recorded which). The TCR was taken from a male donor with ankylosing spondylitis. The CDR3 region has the DNA TGTGCCAGCAGCGTAGGAGGGACAGGGTGGCACACTGAAGCTTTCTTT. Protein sequence: CASSVGGTGWHTEAFF.